The 29 T cell receptor beta chains presented below share a single source sample, sequenced in a study of blood T cells in healthy people across ages. Sample-barcoded 5' priming and a J-beta primer mix drove a second PCR of roughly 7 to 11 cycles. MiXCR, run by TCRdb on the 5' RACE reads, gives a single entry per CDR3 protein. This table has around 1.5 million distinct CDR3 sequences, roughly 59% appearing once. The sample comprised blood. The receptors shown here come from a man younger than 35 in good health.

Here the CDR3 DNA reads TGCAGTGCTCCCCCCCAGTCGGCTAGCGGGATTGCAGATACGCAGTATTTT. Amino acid sequence: CSAPPQSASGIADTQYF. This chain uses TRBV20-1 with TRBJ2-3; 9 bases line up with TRBD2. The CDR3 totals 17 residues. The germline V gene has CDR1 DFQATT and CDR2 SNEGSKA (reference sequence). V lost 5 bases, J lost 4 bases, and 16 bases stayed unmatched.

The chain employs TRBV28 and TRBJ1-2; no firm D call. This CDR3 comprises 16 residues. Between the trimmed V and J ends, which lost 3 bases and 4 bases, there was a span of 18 bases. Germline V CDR1 and CDR2: MDHEN, SYDVKM. The CDR3 region is CASSFPRTPDPYGYTF. The CDR3 DNA reads TGTGCCAGCAGTTTCCCCCGGACTCCCGACCCCTATGGCTACACCTTC.

V and J are TRBV6-5 and TRBJ2-1; D is possibly TRBD1 or TRBD2 (5 bases each). CDR3 length: 14 amino acids. In germline, CDR1 is MNHEY, CDR2 SVGAGI. Deletions cut 2 bases from V and 8 bases from J, with 13 bases between. This CDR3 reads CASSYGQGAYEQFF. In nucleotides, the CDR3 is TGTGCCAGCAGTTACGGGCAGGGAGCTTATGAGCAGTTCTTC.

This clonotype was observed once. The chain recombines TRBV4-1 with TRBJ2-1; 10 bases match TRBD1. CDR1 MGHRA and CDR2 YSYEKL come from the germline V gene. Trimming cost V 3 bases and J 3 bases; bases outside gene matches: 8. This CDR3 has 17 residues. In nucleotides, the CDR3 is TGCGCCAGCAGCCATCGTACCGGGACAGGGGACTACAATGAGCAGTTCTTC. As protein: CASSHRTGTGDYNEQFF.

The V and J genes are TRBV6-5 and TRBJ2-1; 10 bases are shared with TRBD2. Losses at the gene ends were 10 bases for V and 3 bases for J; bases not matched to a gene: 9. Germline V gives CDR1 MNHEY, CDR2 SVGAGI. The CDR3 runs 15 residues. This CDR3 reads CATSILAGDYNEQFF. CDR3 coding DNA: TGTGCCACCTCTATCCTAGCGGGAGACTACAATGAGCAGTTCTTC.

V is TRBV7-9 and J is TRBJ2-1, with TRBD2 matching 11 bases. The CDR3 sequence is 16 residues long. V lost 3 bases and J lost 9; bases outside the gene matches: 10. CDR1 SEHNR and CDR2 FQNEAQ come from the germline V gene (reference sequence). This chain's CDR3 is CASSLSGLAAIGEQFF. The CDR3 DNA sequence: TGTGCCAGCAGCTTGTCGGGACTAGCGGCAATCGGTGAGCAGTTCTTC.

The gene calls are TRBV20-1 and TRBJ2-1; 11 bases map to TRBD2. The germline CDR1 and CDR2 sequences are DFQATT and SNEGSKA (reference sequence). The CDR3 has 15 amino acids. With V trimmed by 2 bases and J by 7 bases, 7 bases remained unmatched. CDR3 DNA: TGCAGTGCTAGACTACTAGCGGGAGTTTTAAATGAGCAGTTCTTC. Its translation is CSARLLAGVLNEQFF.

J is TRBJ2-5 and V is TRBV4-1, with 12 bases fitting TRBD2. With 1 base clipped from V and 5 bases from J, the junction kept 14 bases outside the gene matches. The CDR3 sequence is 19 residues long. From germline, CDR1 is MGHRA and CDR2 YSYEKL. The CDR3 nucleotides are TGCGCCAGCAGCCAAGTCCTAGCGGGAGGGCCAGTAGGGCCCGAGACCCAGTACTTC. Its protein product is CASSQVLAGGPVGPETQYF.

In its sample, this clonotype was seen once. The chain couples TRBV2 to TRBJ2-1, with 9 nucleotides matching TRBD1. V gave up 6 bases and J gave up 5 bases; unmatched junction bases: 11. CDR3 length: 16 residues. The germline gives CDR1 SNHLY, CDR2 FYNNEI. Here the CDR3 DNA reads TGTGCCAGCAGGCCGGGACAGGGCAAGAAGAACAATGAGCAGTTCTTC. Protein sequence: CASRPGQGKKNNEQFF.

This chain joins TRBV5-1 and TRBJ1-2, with D uncertain. This CDR3 region has 18 residues. Germline assignment: CDR1 SGHRS and CDR2 YFSETQ. V was clipped by 0 bases and J by 0 bases, with 18 bases between them. CDR3: CASSLGLNTTLANYGYTF. The DNA of the CDR3 is TGCGCCAGCAGCTTGGGGCTCAATACTACCTTAGCTAACTATGGCTACACCTTC.

The chain has TRBV9 and TRBJ2-3; 7 nucleotides align to TRBD2. The CDR3 sequence is 14 residues long. J lost 4 bases, V lost 2 bases, and 4 bases had no gene match. The germline CDR1 and CDR2 sequences are SGDLS and YYNGEE. The CDR3 bases are TGTGCCAGCAGCGTCCGGACTAGATCAGATACGCAGTATTTT. Its protein is CASSVRTRSDTQYF.

The chain combines TRBV28 with TRBJ2-3; D is tentatively TRBD1 or TRBD2 (5 bases each). The germline gives CDR1 MDHEN, CDR2 SYDVKM. V lost 11 bases and J lost 2, with 17 bases in between. This CDR3 is built from 14 residues. CDR3 region: CASGQGSFTDTQYF. The CDR3 DNA reads TGTGCCTCAGGGCAAGGGAGTTTCACAGATACGCAGTATTTT. Full variable domain (rest looked up from reference TRBV28 and TRBJ2-3): DVKVTQSSRYLVKRTGEKVFLECVQDMDHENMFWYRQDPGLGLRLIYFSYDVKMKEKGDIPEGYSVSREKKERFSLILESASTNQTSMYLCASGQGSFTDTQYFGPGTRLTVL.

With regard to this clonotype: An end of the junction differs from the germline gene, which may be a read error. The V call is TRBV2, the J call TRBJ2-3; 9 nucleotides line up with TRBD2. CDR3 length equals 16 residues. Germline loops: CDR1 SNHLY, CDR2 FYNNEI. This chain's CDR3 is CASGEVREGPTDTQYF. The CDR3, as DNA: TGTGCCAGCGGTGAAGTGCGGGAGGGCCCGACAGATACGCAGTATTTT.

The genes are TRBV6-5 and TRBJ1-6, with D perhaps matching TRBD1 (6 bases). V was cut by 6 bases and J by 10 bases, with 13 bases left in between. The CDR3 has 13 residues. CDR1 is MNHEY, CDR2 SVGAGI, per germline. The CDR3 DNA sequence: TGTGCCAGCAGCCGCGGGACAAACTCACCCCTCCACTTT. This codes for CASSRGTNSPLHF.

The table lists this clonotype with a few counts. This chain connects TRBV7-2 to TRBJ2-7; 7 bases are shared with TRBD1. CDR3 length: 15 amino acids. V dropped 5 bases and J dropped 0; count of bases not matched to a gene: 7. Germline assignment: CDR1 SGHTA and CDR2 FQGNSA. The CDR3 loop reads CASSLQTGTSYEQYF. The CDR3, as DNA: TGTGCCAGCAGCCTACAGACAGGGACCTCCTACGAGCAGTACTTC.

This clonotype came up a few times. The chain couples TRBV6-5 to TRBJ2-1, with TRBD2 matching 11 bases. V dropped 6 bases and J dropped 4; count of bases not matched to a gene: 8. This CDR3 region has 16 residues. Germline CDR1 and CDR2: MNHEY and SVGAGI. CDR3 region: CASRGLAVTKYNEQFF. The CDR3 DNA reads TGTGCCAGCAGGGGACTAGCGGTAACAAAGTACAATGAGCAGTTCTTC.

Remarks on this clonotype: Its ends do not fully match the called genes, so a read error is possible. The chain combines TRBV4-1 with TRBJ1-5; TRBD1 matches at 9 bases. Germline V gene sequence: CDR1 MGHRA, CDR2 YSYEKL. The CDR3 sequence is 16 residues long. The CDR3 spells CASSQDLGTGNRPQHF. DNA for the CDR3: TGCGCCAGCAGCCAAGATTTAGGGACAGGGAATCGGCCCCAGCATTTT.

This sequence joins TRBV4-1 and TRBJ2-4; a possible D gene is TRBD2 (5 bases). The V end lost 3 bases, the J end lost 0 bases, and 12 bases lay between the germline ends. Germline CDR1 is MGHRA and CDR2 is YSYEKL. This CDR3 is built from 16 residues. The CDR3 region is CASSQALGLAKNIQYF. CDR3 nucleotides: TGCGCCAGCAGCCAGGCCCTAGGACTAGCCAAAAACATTCAGTACTTC.

This clonotype occurred once. The J gene is TRBJ2-1, the V gene TRBV12-3 or TRBV12-4; a possible D gene is TRBD2 (6 bases). The CDR3 sequence is 15 residues long. V was clipped by 4 bases and J by 2 bases, with 12 bases between them. Here the CDR3 reads CASSSRAGPYNEQFF. DNA of the CDR3: TGTGCCAGCAGTTCCCGAGCGGGTCCCTACAATGAGCAGTTCTTC.

This clonotype was seen only a few times. This rearrangement joins TRBV5-1 to TRBJ2-5, with D hard to call. The DNA matches TRBJ2-7 better at its end, which makes the J call doubtful. This CDR3 is 15 amino acids long. Germline V gene sequence: CDR1 SGHRS, CDR2 YFSETQ. CDR3 sequence reads: CASRPVETPAYEQYF. CDR3 coding DNA: TGCGCCAGCAGGCCGGTGGAGACCCCTGCATACGAGCAGTACTTC.

This clonotype was seen a handful of times. This chain uses TRBV10-3 with TRBJ2-4, with TRBD1 matching 8 bases. The J call is uncertain, as TRBJ2-7 better fits the DNA end. The CDR3 is 13 residues long. CDR1 is ENHRY and CDR2 is SYGVKD in the germline V gene. This chain's CDR3 is CAITRDRSYEQYF. In DNA, the CDR3 is TGTGCCATCACCCGGGACAGGAGCTACGAGCAGTACTTC.

The chain uses TRBV20-1 and TRBJ1-1; the match to TRBD1 covers 7 bases. V was pared by 6 bases and J by 11 bases, with 27 bases of the junction left unmatched. CDR1 DFQATT and CDR2 SNEGSKA come from the germline V gene (reference sequence). The CDR3 has 17 residues. CDR3 region: CSATRSEEGASSVAAFF. As DNA, the CDR3 is TGCAGTGCCACCAGGTCGGAGGAGGGGGCTTCTTCCGTCGCGGCTTTCTTT.

The chain links TRBV25-1 to TRBJ2-7; D is tentatively TRBD1 or TRBD2 (6 bases each). The CDR3 is 15 amino acids. Trimming took 1 base from V and 2 from J, leaving 12 bases between them. The germline V gene encodes CDR1 MGHDK and CDR2 SYGVNS. The CDR3 DNA sequence: TGTGCCAGCAGTGAATCACGGGGGCGAGCCTACGAGCAGTACTTC. Protein product: CASSESRGRAYEQYF.

DNA of the CDR3: TGTGCCAGCGCCCTTCCCGGCAAGTCTAACTATGGCTACACCTTC. This gives the protein CASALPGKSNYGYTF. This chain uses TRBV6-8 with TRBJ1-2; no definite D call. The V gene's germline CDR1 is MNHGY and CDR2 SAAAGT. V was pared by 8 bases and J by 0 bases, with 16 bases between. The CDR3 is 15 amino acids.

V gene TRBV7-2 combines with J gene TRBJ2-3, with 10 bases lining up with TRBD2. The V gene end was trimmed by 7 bases and the J gene end by 6 bases; junction bases not matched to a gene: 10. The CDR3 extends over 15 amino acids. Per germline, CDR1 SGHTA and CDR2 FQGNSA. The CDR3 region is CASTPSGRGWDTQYF. DNA of the CDR3: TGTGCCAGCACCCCGAGCGGGAGGGGCTGGGATACGCAGTATTTT.

The chain employs TRBV15 and TRBJ2-5; D is possibly TRBD1 (6 bases). Per germline, CDR1 LNHNV and CDR2 YYDKDF (reference sequence). V lost 0 bases and J 0 bases, leaving 14 bases between the germline ends. The CDR3 is 17 amino acids. Written as DNA, the CDR3 is TGTGCCACCAGCAGAGACAGCGTCGGGACACACCAAGAGACCCAGTACTTC. Residues: CATSRDSVGTHQETQYF. Using reference TRBV15 and TRBJ2-5 for the parts outside the CDR3, the full variable domain is DAMVIQNPRYQVTQFGKPVTLSCSQTLNHNVMYWYQQKSSQAPKLLFHYYDKDFNNEADTPDNFQSRRPNTSFCFLDIRSPGLGDTAMYLCATSRDSVGTHQETQYFGPGTRLLVL.

J is TRBJ1-2 and V is TRBV20-1; maybe TRBD1 (6 bases). From germline, CDR1 is DFQATT and CDR2 SNEGSKA (reference sequence). This CDR3 has 13 residues. Trimming removed 1 base at V and 12 bases at J, with 18 bases between. Written as DNA, the CDR3 is TGCAGTGCTAGAGCCCCAGTGGACAGAGCTAACACCTTC. Encoded protein: CSARAPVDRANTF.

The V gene is TRBV7-8, the J gene TRBJ2-1; D is possibly TRBD1 or TRBD2 (5 bases each). This CDR3 is 19 amino acids long. V lost 0 bases, J lost 0 bases, and 18 bases lay in between. The V gene's germline CDR1 is SGHVS and CDR2 FQNEAQ. The CDR3 here is CASSLARAGWGSSYNEQFF. CDR3 nucleotide sequence: TGTGCCAGCAGCTTAGCGAGGGCAGGTTGGGGGAGCTCCTACAATGAGCAGTTCTTC.

This clonotype was detected only once. The CDR3 DNA reads as TGTGCCAGCAGCCCCCTCGGAGACAGTGTGGAGACCCAGTACTTC. Amino acids: CASSPLGDSVETQYF. J is TRBJ2-5 and V is TRBV14, with D perhaps matching TRBD1 (5 bases). Germline assignment: CDR1 SGHDN and CDR2 FVKESK. This CDR3 is built from 15 residues. V was pared by 4 bases and J by 5 bases, with 17 bases between.